These T cell receptor beta chains were read from a single sample in a study of cytomegalovirus exposure and HLA in healthy donors. The data were produced by immunoSEQ multiplex PCR, yet TCRdb's version contains in-frame clones alone and is incomplete. The profile covers more than 110,000 clones, with more than 70% appearing a single time and under 5.5% taken by the ten largest. Sequencing used PBMCs. These receptor sequences come from a woman in her fifties or sixties in good health and CMV-seronegative. Each CDR3 is given with its conserved first and last residue. Fields, in order: J gene, D gene, V gene, clone size, CDR3 length, CDR3 protein, CDR3 DNA. The D gene is left open where the match is weak. Size is omitted from some rows. Given values are once, few, many or a class for expanded clones.

>TRBJ1-2|-|TRBV2|few|15
CASRSRGGFGYGYTF
TGTGCCAGCCGATCCAGGGGCGGGTTCGGCTATGGCTACACCTTC
>TRBJ2-3|TRBD2|TRBV28|once|14
CASSFLAAGGTQYF
TGTGCCAGCAGTTTCCTAGCGGCTGGGGGTACGCAGTATTTT
>TRBJ1-6|-|TRBV10-2|few|15
CASNGQRTSNSPLHF
TGCGCCAGCAATGGACAGCGCACCTCCAATTCACCCCTCCACTTT
>TRBJ2-7|-|TRBV5-6|-|13
CASMEGFSYEQYF
TGTGCCAGCATGGAGGGATTCTCCTACGAGCAGTACTTC
>TRBJ2-6|-|TRBV6-5|-|15
CASSLDDSLRNVLTF
TGTGCCAGCAGTTTAGATGACAGCTTAAGGAACGTCCTGACTTTC
>TRBJ2-3|-|TRBV28|-|13
CASSFRSTDTQYF
TGTGCCAGCAGTTTCCGGTCCACAGATACGCAGTATTTT
>TRBJ1-1|-|TRBV2|-|16
CASSERGGATNTEAFF
TGTGCCAGCAGTGAAAGGGGGGGCGCGACGAACACTGAAGCTTTCTTT
>TRBJ2-5|TRBD2|TRBV7-2|-|18
CASTSPSLAGGQRETQYF
TGTGCCAGCACCTCTCCCAGCCTAGCGGGGGGGCAAAGAGAGACCCAGTACTTC
>TRBJ2-3|TRBD2|TRBV6-1|-|18
CASSDPGLAGAAGDTQYF
TGTGCCAGCAGTGACCCCGGACTAGCGGGGGCCGCGGGAGATACGCAGTATTTT
>TRBJ2-1|TRBD2|TRBV4-3|-|16
CASSPEVGGSYNEQFF
TGCGCCAGCAGCCCAGAGGTGGGGGGGAGCTACAATGAGCAGTTCTTC
>TRBJ2-2|TRBD2|TRBV2|-|19
CASSETLPLAGGHTGELFF
TGTGCCAGCAGTGAAACCCTACCTCTAGCGGGGGGGCACACCGGGGAGCTGTTTTTT
>TRBJ1-5|-|TRBV4-3|few|15
CASSQEYRADQPQHF
TGCGCCAGCAGCCAAGAGTACAGGGCGGATCAGCCCCAGCATTTT
>TRBJ1-5|-|TRBV7-9|-|16
CASTLPNRVGTDTQHF
TGTGCCAGCACCCTTCCGAACAGGGTAGGCACAGATACGCAGCATTTT
>TRBJ1-2|-|TRBV5-1|few|14
CASSSSGGDYGYTF
TGCGCCAGCAGTAGTTCGGGCGGGGACTATGGCTACACCTTC
>TRBJ2-5|-|TRBV4-3|-|17
CASSQDGPTRSWETQYF
TGCGCCAGCAGCCAAGATGGCCCTACTAGATCTTGGGAGACCCAGTACTTC
>TRBJ1-2|-|TRBV27|-|16
CASSLSGSRGARGYTF
TGTGCCAGCAGTTTATCGGGGTCCAGGGGCGCGAGGGGCTACACCTTC
>TRBJ1-2|TRBD1|TRBV4-2|-|16
CASSQEGDRARNGYTF
TGTGCCAGCAGCCAAGAAGGGGACAGGGCCAGGAATGGCTACACCTTC
>TRBJ1-4|TRBD1|TRBV14|-|18
CASSFWTGGPSGNEKLFF
TGTGCCAGCAGCTTTTGGACAGGGGGACCCTCGGGTAATGAAAAACTGTTTTTT
>TRBJ2-5|-|TRBV6-5|once|15
CASSYSPSRGETQYF
TGTGCCAGCAGTTACTCGCCTTCTAGGGGAGAGACCCAGTACTTC
>TRBJ1-1|TRBD1|TRBV7-9|-|12
CASSAARGVAFF
TGTGCCAGCAGCGCCGCCAGGGGGGTTGCTTTCTTT